Following are 30 T cell receptor beta chains from one sample sequenced in a study of OX40 agonist ivuxolimab in advanced cancers. The protocol was immunoSEQ multiplex PCR, while the TCRdb copy is restricted to in-frame clones and leaves out a portion. The sample has 81,000 or so clones, under 95% seen once. The sample here was CD4+ or CD8+ T cells sorted from blood, taken in a trial of the OX40 agonist ivuxolimab. These receptors all come from an adult with an advanced solid tumor such as melanoma, head and neck, liver or kidney cancer.

The chain links TRBV5-1 to TRBJ2-7; the D gene is possibly TRBD2 (5 bases). The germline gives CDR1 SGHRS, CDR2 YFSETQ. The CDR3 is 13 residues long. V was shortened by 3 bases and J by 0 bases, with 7 bases between the two germline ends. CDR3 in amino acids: CASSSGISYEQYF. The CDR3, as DNA: TGCGCCAGCAGCTCGGGGATCTCCTACGAGCAGTACTTC. Together with reference TRBV5-1 and TRBJ2-7, the CDR3 gives the full variable domain: KAGVTQTPRYLIKTRGQQVTLSCSPISGHRSVSWYQQTPGQGLQFLFEYFSETQRNKGNFPGRFSGRQFSNSRSEMNVSTLELGDSALYLCASSSGISYEQYFGPGTRLTVT.

J is TRBJ2-6 and V is TRBV9; D is unclear. Trimming removed 2 bases at V and 0 bases at J, with 12 bases between. The V gene's germline CDR1 is SGDLS and CDR2 YYNGEE. The CDR3 sequence is 17 residues long. The CDR3, as DNA: TGTGCCAGCAGCGTGTCACAGATTTTCTCTGGGGCCAACGTCCTGACTTTC. Residues: CASSVSQIFSGANVLTF. The full variable domain, its missing parts supplied by reference TRBV9 and TRBJ2-6, is DSGVTQTPKHLITATGQRVTLRCSPRSGDLSVYWYQQSLDQGLQFLIQYYNGEERAKGNILERFSAQQFPDLHSELNLSSLELGDSALYFCASSVSQIFSGANVLTFGAGSRLTVL.

The V call is TRBV10-2, the J call TRBJ2-1; the D gene is possibly TRBD2 (6 bases). Looked up from germline, CDR1 is WSHSY and CDR2 is SAAADI. This CDR3 spans 15 amino acids. Trimming took off 4 bases at V and 8 bases at J, with 18 bases between the two ends. As DNA, the CDR3 is TGCGCCAGCAGTGGGGTACCGGGAGTAGGGGATGAGCAGTTCTTC. Residues: CASSGVPGVGDEQFF.

The chain couples TRBV28 to TRBJ2-2, with unresolved D. V was cut by 3 bases and J by 7 bases, with 12 bases left in between. The CDR3 has 14 residues. Germline CDR1 and CDR2: MDHEN and SYDVKM. The CDR3 nucleotides are TGTGCCAGCAGTTTTACCGGGCTCGGCGGGGAGCTGTTTTTT. Residues: CASSFTGLGGELFF.

The gene calls are TRBV9 and TRBJ2-1, with 13 bases fitting TRBD2. The CDR3 totals 19 residues. Germline V gives CDR1 SGDLS, CDR2 YYNGEE. The V segment lost 3 bases and the J segment 0 bases; nucleotides outside the gene matches: 9. The CDR3 protein is CASSDRTSGSGDSYNEQFF. The DNA of the CDR3 is TGTGCCAGCAGCGACCGGACTAGCGGGAGCGGAGACTCCTACAATGAGCAGTTCTTC.

The rearrangement uses TRBV4-3 and TRBJ1-2, with D hard to call. The germline V gene has CDR1 LGHNA and CDR2 YSLEER. The ends were cut back, 3 bases at V and 5 bases at J, with 10 bases in the middle. The length of the CDR3 is 13 residues. The CDR3 region is CASSQYKSYGYTF. CDR3 DNA: TGCGCCAGCAGCCAGTACAAATCTTATGGCTACACCTTC.

The chain links TRBV5-1 to TRBJ2-7, with 10 bases fitting TRBD1. The trim removed 2 bases at V and 1 base at J, leaving 9 bases unmatched. Germline CDR1 reads SGHRS; CDR2 reads YFSETQ. This CDR3 contains 17 residues. CDR3 sequence: CASSFRAPGQGSYEQYF. The CDR3 DNA reads as TGCGCCAGCAGCTTCAGAGCCCCGGGACAGGGGTCCTACGAGCAGTACTTC.

The rearrangement joins TRBV28 to TRBJ2-1; 7 nucleotides match TRBD2. J lost 9 bases, V lost 8 bases, and 10 bases had no gene match. Germline loops: CDR1 MDHEN, CDR2 SYDVKM. This CDR3 comprises 13 residues. CDR3 nucleotide sequence: TGTGCCAGCCTTACCCCATGGGGGGGTGAGCAGTTCTTC. This gives the protein CASLTPWGGEQFF.

The chain has TRBV4-3 and TRBJ1-5; D is possibly TRBD1 (6 bases). V was trimmed by 0 bases and J by 3 bases, leaving 15 bases between them. Germline V CDR1 and CDR2: LGHNA, YSLEER. This CDR3 is built from 17 residues. CDR3 residues: CASSQETGYNPNQPQHF. In nucleotides, the CDR3 is TGCGCCAGCAGCCAAGAGACAGGTTACAATCCCAATCAGCCCCAGCATTTT.

This clone was counted a few times. The chain uses TRBV9 and TRBJ1-2; D is ambiguous. CDR3 length: 14 amino acids. Trimming pared 1 base from V and 7 bases from J, leaving 14 bases between. Germline V lookup: CDR1 SGDLS, CDR2 YYNGEE. The CDR3 coding sequence is TGTGCCAGCAGCGTACTACCGGGGTTCGCTGGCTACACCTTC. Amino acids: CASSVLPGFAGYTF.

V gene TRBV30 combines with J gene TRBJ2-1, with TRBD1 identical over 7 bases. The CDR3 contains 16 residues. The ends lost 2 bases at V and 5 bases at J; junction bases unmatched: 12. Per germline, CDR1 GTSNPN and CDR2 SVGIG (reference sequence). For the CDR3, the DNA is TGTGCCTGGAGTCCTCCAGAGTGGGACAGAGACAATGAGCAGTTCTTC. Translation: CAWSPPEWDRDNEQFF.

This clone was counted once. At one boundary the junction diverges from the germline segment, which might be a read error. The chain is built from TRBV11-3 and TRBJ2-1, with 8 bases lining up with TRBD2. CDR3 length: 12 amino acids. Germline values: CDR1 SGHNT, CDR2 YENEEA. CDR3 DNA: TGTGCCAGCAGCTTATCCTTAGCGGGGTGGGTCTTC. It codes for CASSLSLAGWVF.

The CDR3 here is CATSSRTVFYGYTF. CDR3 nucleotides: TGTGCCACCAGCAGCAGGACAGTCTTTTATGGCTACACCTTC. The gene calls are TRBV15 and TRBJ1-2; TRBD1 is a possible D gene (6 bases). This CDR3 has 14 residues. Germline loops: CDR1 LNHNV, CDR2 YYDKDF (reference sequence). V gave up 3 bases and J gave up 5 bases, with 13 bases separating them.

The chain carries TRBV19 and TRBJ1-5; D is perhaps TRBD1 (5 bases). V was pared by 4 bases and J by 0 bases, with 16 bases between. This CDR3 comprises 17 residues. CDR1 LNHDA and CDR2 SQIVND come from the germline V gene (reference sequence). The CDR3 is CASSTGKSLYSNQPQHF. The CDR3 bases are TGTGCCAGTAGTACAGGGAAGTCCCTTTATAGCAATCAGCCCCAGCATTTT.

J is TRBJ1-5 and V is TRBV19; D gene unclear. V lost 7 bases and J 0 bases, leaving 10 bases between the germline ends. The CDR3 is 14 amino acids. The germline V gene has CDR1 LNHDA and CDR2 SQIVND (reference sequence). Here the CDR3 reads CASIGKDSNQPQHF. CDR3 coding DNA: TGTGCCAGTATAGGCAAAGATAGCAATCAGCCCCAGCATTTT.

This clone appeared once. The V call is TRBV30, the J call TRBJ1-1; no clear D. There are 11 residues in the CDR3. V dropped 0 bases and J dropped 6 bases, with 5 bases sitting between them. Per germline, CDR1 GTSNPN and CDR2 SVGIG (reference sequence). CDR3 in amino acids: CAWSVAPEAFF. The CDR3 coding sequence is TGTGCCTGGAGTGTAGCCCCTGAAGCTTTCTTT.

The CDR3 protein is CASSSPIEGASYNEQFF. The CDR3 DNA sequence: TGTGCCAGCAGTTCCCCTATAGAGGGGGCGTCCTACAATGAGCAGTTCTTC. The chain combines TRBV28 with TRBJ2-1, with 7 bases fitting TRBD1. V lost 4 bases, J lost 1 base, and 10 bases stayed unmatched. This CDR3 is built from 17 residues. Germline-derived CDR1 and CDR2 are MDHEN and SYDVKM. Together with reference TRBV28 and TRBJ2-1, the CDR3 gives the full variable domain: DVKVTQSSRYLVKRTGEKVFLECVQDMDHENMFWYRQDPGLGLRLIYFSYDVKMKEKGDIPEGYSVSREKKERFSLILESASTNQTSMYLCASSSPIEGASYNEQFFGPGTRLTVL.

This chain links TRBV5-1 with TRBJ2-1; 11 positions agree with TRBD2. Germline loops: CDR1 SGHRS, CDR2 YFSETQ. The CDR3 contains 16 residues. Trimming cost V 0 bases and J 2 bases; bases outside gene matches: 1. Here the CDR3 reads CASSLEGLAAYNEQFF. In DNA form, the CDR3 reads TGCGCCAGCAGCTTGGAGGGACTAGCGGCCTACAATGAGCAGTTCTTC.

The table lists this clone with a count of one. V is TRBV4-3 and J is TRBJ2-7; either TRBD1 or TRBD2 may supply D (5 bases each). CDR1 and CDR2 from the germline V gene are LGHNA and YSLEER. CDR3 length: 14 residues. V lost 8 bases, J lost 2 bases, and 16 bases lay in between. The CDR3 is CASPRDGHPYEQYV. Here the CDR3 DNA reads TGCGCCAGCCCTAGGGACGGGCACCCCTACGAGCAGTACGTC.

The chain is built from TRBV25-1 and TRBJ2-7; 9 bases are a match to TRBD1. The CDR3 loop spans 15 amino acids. Trimming cost V 4 bases and J 3 bases; bases outside gene matches: 7. CDR1 is MGHDK and CDR2 is SYGVNS in the germline V gene. CDR3 in amino acids: CASSGSTGGGYEQYF. Written as DNA, the CDR3 is TGTGCCAGCAGTGGATCAACAGGGGGCGGCTACGAGCAGTACTTC.

The chain joins TRBV5-4 to TRBJ2-3; D unclear. Germline lookup yields CDR1 SGHNT and CDR2 YYREEE (reference sequence). The V gene lost 5 bases and the J gene lost 6 bases, with 13 bases spanning the gap. The CDR3 runs 13 residues. DNA of the CDR3: TGTGCCAGCAGAAGCCCCAACATGGATACGCAGTATTTT. Encoded protein: CASRSPNMDTQYF. The full variable domain, completed using reference TRBV5-4 and TRBJ2-3, is ETGVTQSPTHLIKTRGQQVTLRCSSQSGHNTVSWYQQALGQGPQFIFQYYREEENGRGNFPPRFSGLQFPNYSSELNVNALELDDSALYLCASRSPNMDTQYFGPGTRLTVL.

V usage is TRBV9 and J usage is TRBJ2-1; D is perhaps TRBD2 (7 bases). Germline V lookup: CDR1 SGDLS, CDR2 YYNGEE. The CDR3 totals 14 residues. V was pared by 2 bases and J by 8 bases, with 14 bases between. The CDR3 DNA sequence: TGTGCCAGCAGCGTTGGGGGGGCTGGGTATGAGCAGTTCTTC. This codes for CASSVGGAGYEQFF.

The J gene is TRBJ1-5, the V gene TRBV28; no reliable D call. Trimming removed 5 bases from V and 4 bases from J, with 15 bases in between. Germline CDR1 and CDR2: MDHEN and SYDVKM. The CDR3 has 15 residues. The CDR3 here is CASSPDTPGNQPQHF. CDR3 in DNA: TGTGCCAGCAGTCCCGACACCCCGGGAAATCAGCCCCAGCATTTT.

The rearrangement joins TRBV11-2 to TRBJ1-1; no reliable D call. V lost 1 base and J 7 bases, leaving 10 bases between the germline ends. Germline V gene lookup returns CDR1 SGHAT and CDR2 FQNNGV. The CDR3 sequence is 13 residues long. The CDR3 DNA is TGTGCCAGCAGCTTAGGGACGGCCAGTGAAGCTTTCTTT. Translating gives CASSLGTASEAFF.

Concerning this clone itself: Other DNA sequences in the same sample also yield this CDR3. The V call is TRBV6-6, the J call TRBJ2-5, with D uncertain. V was trimmed by 2 bases and J by 5 bases, leaving 3 bases between them. Germline values: CDR1 MNHNY, CDR2 SVGAGI (reference sequence). This CDR3 contains 11 residues. For the CDR3, the DNA is TGTGCCAGCAGTTACCGTGAGACCCAGTACTTC. Translating it yields CASSYRETQYF.

This chain connects TRBV29-1 to TRBJ2-3, with D uncertain. CDR1 and CDR2 (germline): SQVTM, ANQGSEA. The V and J ends lost 1 base and 4 bases respectively, with 0 bases between them. This CDR3 comprises 10 residues. As DNA, the CDR3 is TGCAGCGTTGAAGCAGATACGCAGTATTTT. Residues: CSVEADTQYF.

This clone was observed once. This chain uses TRBV11-1 with TRBJ1-3; TRBD1 is a possible D gene (5 bases). CDR3 length equals 14 residues. V was trimmed by 6 bases and J by 4 bases, leaving 13 bases between them. Germline values: CDR1 SGHAT, CDR2 FQDESV (reference sequence). CDR3 sequence reads: CASRRRGIGNTIYF. Here the CDR3 DNA reads TGTGCCAGCAGACGACGGGGGATCGGAAACACCATATATTTT.

This clone has just one count. This chain joins TRBV6-5 and TRBJ2-1; a weak D match, TRBD2 (6 bases). The CDR3 runs 14 residues. The germline V and J ends were trimmed by 0 bases and 5 bases, with 8 bases remaining between them. Germline V gives CDR1 MNHEY, CDR2 SVGAGI. As DNA, the CDR3 is TGTGCCAGCAGTTACTCGGGGGGAAACAATGAGCAGTTCTTC. The encoded protein is CASSYSGGNNEQFF.

V is TRBV6-5 and J is TRBJ1-3; D uncertain. The germline V gene has CDR1 MNHEY and CDR2 SVGAGI. The CDR3 runs 15 residues. V was shortened by 2 bases and J by 4 bases, with 12 bases between the two germline ends. The CDR3 protein is CASSYGLGTGNTIYF. The CDR3 DNA follows: TGTGCCAGCAGTTACGGGTTGGGCACCGGAAACACCATATATTTT.

The V gene is TRBV7-3, the J gene TRBJ2-5; D assignment may be TRBD1 or TRBD2 (5 bases each). Trimming shortened V by 0 bases and J by 3 bases, and 14 bases separated the two germline ends. The CDR3 is made up of 16 amino acids. Germline lookup yields CDR1 SGHTA and CDR2 FQGTGA. The DNA of the CDR3 is TGTGCCAGCAGCTTAACGGGTTCGGGGCAGAAAGAGACCCAGTACTTC. Translating gives CASSLTGSGQKETQYF.